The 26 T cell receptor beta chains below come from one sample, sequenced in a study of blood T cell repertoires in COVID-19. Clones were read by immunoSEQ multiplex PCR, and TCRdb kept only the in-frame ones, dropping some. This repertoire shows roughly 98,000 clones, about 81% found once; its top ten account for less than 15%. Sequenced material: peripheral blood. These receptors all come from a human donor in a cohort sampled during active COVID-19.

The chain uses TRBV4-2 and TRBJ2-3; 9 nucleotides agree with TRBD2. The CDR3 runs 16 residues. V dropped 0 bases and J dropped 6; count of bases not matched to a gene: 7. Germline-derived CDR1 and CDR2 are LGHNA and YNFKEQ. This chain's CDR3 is CASSQDGGGAWDTQYF. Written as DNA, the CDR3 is TGTGCCAGCAGCCAAGATGGCGGGGGGGCCTGGGATACGCAGTATTTT.

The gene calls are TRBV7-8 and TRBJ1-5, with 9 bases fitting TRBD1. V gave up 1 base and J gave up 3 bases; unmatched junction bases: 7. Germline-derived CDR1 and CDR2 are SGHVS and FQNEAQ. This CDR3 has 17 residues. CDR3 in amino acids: CASSLDWTGEFNQPQHF. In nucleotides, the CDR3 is TGTGCCAGCAGCTTAGATTGGACAGGGGAATTCAATCAGCCCCAGCATTTT.

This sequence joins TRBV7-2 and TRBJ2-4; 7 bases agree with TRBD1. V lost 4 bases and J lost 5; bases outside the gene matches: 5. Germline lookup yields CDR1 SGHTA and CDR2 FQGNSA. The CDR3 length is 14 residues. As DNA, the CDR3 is TGTGCCAGCAGCTGGGACAGAAGGGAAAACATTCAGTACTTC. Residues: CASSWDRRENIQYF.

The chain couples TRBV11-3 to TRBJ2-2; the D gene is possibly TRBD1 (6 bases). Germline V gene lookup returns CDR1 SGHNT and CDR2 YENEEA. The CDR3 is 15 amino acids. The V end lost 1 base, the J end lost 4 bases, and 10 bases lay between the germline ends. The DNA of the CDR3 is TGTGCCAGCAGCTTAGTAACAGGGAGCACCGGGGAGCTGTTTTTT. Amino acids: CASSLVTGSTGELFF. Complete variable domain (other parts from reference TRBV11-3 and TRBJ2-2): EAGVVQSPRYKIIEKKQPVAFWCNPISGHNTLYWYLQNLGQGPELLIRYENEEAVDDSQLPKDRFSAERLKGVDSTLKIQPAELGDSAVYLCASSLVTGSTGELFFGEGSRLTVL.

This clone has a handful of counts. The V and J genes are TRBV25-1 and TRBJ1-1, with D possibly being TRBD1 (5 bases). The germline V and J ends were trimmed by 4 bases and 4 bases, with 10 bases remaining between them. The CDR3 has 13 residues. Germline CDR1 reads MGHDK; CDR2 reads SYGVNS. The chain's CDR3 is CASSAPGGTEAFF. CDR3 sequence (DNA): TGTGCCAGCAGTGCCCCCGGGGGCACTGAAGCTTTCTTT. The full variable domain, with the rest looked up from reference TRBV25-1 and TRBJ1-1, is EADIYQTPRYLVIGTGKKITLECSQTMGHDKMYWYQQDPGMELHLIHYSYGVNSTEKGDLSSESTVSRIRTEHFPLTLESARPSHTSQYLCASSAPGGTEAFFGQGTRLTVV.

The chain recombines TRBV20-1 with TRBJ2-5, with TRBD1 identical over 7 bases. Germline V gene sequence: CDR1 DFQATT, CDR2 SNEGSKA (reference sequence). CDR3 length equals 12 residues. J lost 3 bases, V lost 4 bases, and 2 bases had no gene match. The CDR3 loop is CSATDREETQYF. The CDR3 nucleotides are TGCAGTGCTACTGACAGGGAAGAGACCCAGTACTTC.

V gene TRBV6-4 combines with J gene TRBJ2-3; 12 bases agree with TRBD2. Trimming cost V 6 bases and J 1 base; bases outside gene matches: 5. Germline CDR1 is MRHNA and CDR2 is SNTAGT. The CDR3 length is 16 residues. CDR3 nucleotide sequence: TGTGCCAGCAGCGAGACTAGCGGGGGAGGCACAGATACGCAGTATTTT. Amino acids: CASSETSGGGTDTQYF.

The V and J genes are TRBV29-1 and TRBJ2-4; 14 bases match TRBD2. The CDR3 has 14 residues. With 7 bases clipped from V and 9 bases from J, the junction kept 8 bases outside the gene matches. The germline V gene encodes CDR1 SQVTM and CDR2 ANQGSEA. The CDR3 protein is CSAATSGGAVIQYF. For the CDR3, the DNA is TGCAGCGCCGCGACTAGCGGGGGGGCCGTCATTCAGTACTTC.

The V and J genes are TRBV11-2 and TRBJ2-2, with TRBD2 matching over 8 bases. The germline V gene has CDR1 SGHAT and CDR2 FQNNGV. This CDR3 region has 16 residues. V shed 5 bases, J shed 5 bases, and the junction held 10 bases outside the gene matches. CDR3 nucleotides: TGTGCCAGCAGCCCCGGGGGGGGCCTAGGGACCGGGGAGCTGTTTTTT. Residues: CASSPGGGLGTGELFF.

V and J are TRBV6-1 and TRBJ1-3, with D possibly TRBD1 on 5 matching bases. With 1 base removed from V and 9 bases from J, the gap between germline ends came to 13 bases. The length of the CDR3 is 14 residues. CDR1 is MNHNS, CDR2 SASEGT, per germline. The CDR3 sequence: CASSEVGGDSTIYF. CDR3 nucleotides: TGTGCCAGCAGTGAAGTCGGGGGGGACTCCACCATATATTTT.

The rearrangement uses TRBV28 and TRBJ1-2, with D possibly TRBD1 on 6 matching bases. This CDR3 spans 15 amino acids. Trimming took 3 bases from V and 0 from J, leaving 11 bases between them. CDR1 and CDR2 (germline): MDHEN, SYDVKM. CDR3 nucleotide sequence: TGTGCCAGCAGTTTTATCGCAGGGGCTAACTATGGCTACACCTTC. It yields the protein CASSFIAGANYGYTF.

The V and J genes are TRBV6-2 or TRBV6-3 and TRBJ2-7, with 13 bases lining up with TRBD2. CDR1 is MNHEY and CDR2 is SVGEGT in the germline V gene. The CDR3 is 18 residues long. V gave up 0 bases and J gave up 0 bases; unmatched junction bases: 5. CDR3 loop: CASSYSGLAGDYSYEQYF. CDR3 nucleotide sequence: TGTGCCAGCAGTTACTCCGGACTAGCGGGGGACTACTCCTACGAGCAGTACTTC.

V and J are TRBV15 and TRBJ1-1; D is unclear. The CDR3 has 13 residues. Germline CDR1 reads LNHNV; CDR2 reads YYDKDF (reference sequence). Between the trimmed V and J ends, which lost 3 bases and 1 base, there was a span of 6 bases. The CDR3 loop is CATSSQQNTEAFF. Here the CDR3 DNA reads TGTGCCACCAGCAGCCAACAGAACACTGAAGCTTTCTTT.

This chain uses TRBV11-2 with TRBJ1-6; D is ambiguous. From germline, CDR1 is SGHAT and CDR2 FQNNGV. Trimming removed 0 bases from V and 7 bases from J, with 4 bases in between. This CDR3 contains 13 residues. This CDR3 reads CASSLDINSPLHF. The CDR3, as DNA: TGTGCCAGCAGCTTAGATATAAATTCACCCCTCCACTTT.

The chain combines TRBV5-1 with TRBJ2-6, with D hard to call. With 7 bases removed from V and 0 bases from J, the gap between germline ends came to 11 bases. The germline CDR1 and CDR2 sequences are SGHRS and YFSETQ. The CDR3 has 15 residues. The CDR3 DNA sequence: TGCGCCAGCCGCACTTTAAGCTCTGGGGCCAACGTCCTGACTTTC. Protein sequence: CASRTLSSGANVLTF.

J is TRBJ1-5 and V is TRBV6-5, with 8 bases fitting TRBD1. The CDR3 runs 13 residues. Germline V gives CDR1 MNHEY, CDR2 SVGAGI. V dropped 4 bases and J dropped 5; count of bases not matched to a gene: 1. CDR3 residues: CASSSDRDQPQHF. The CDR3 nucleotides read TGTGCCAGCAGTTCGGACAGGGATCAGCCCCAGCATTTT.

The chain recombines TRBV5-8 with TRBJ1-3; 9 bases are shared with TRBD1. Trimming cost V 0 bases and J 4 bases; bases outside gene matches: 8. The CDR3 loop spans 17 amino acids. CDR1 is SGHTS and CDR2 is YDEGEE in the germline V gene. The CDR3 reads CASSLGGTGYSGNTIYF. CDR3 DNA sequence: TGTGCCAGCAGCTTGGGTGGGACAGGGTATTCGGGAAACACCATATATTTT. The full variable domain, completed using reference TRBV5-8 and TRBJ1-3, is EAGVTQSPTHLIKTRGQQATLRCSPISGHTSVYWYQQALGLGLQFLLWYDEGEERNRGNFPPRFSGRQFPNYSSELNVNALELEDSALYLCASSLGGTGYSGNTIYFGEGSWLTVV.

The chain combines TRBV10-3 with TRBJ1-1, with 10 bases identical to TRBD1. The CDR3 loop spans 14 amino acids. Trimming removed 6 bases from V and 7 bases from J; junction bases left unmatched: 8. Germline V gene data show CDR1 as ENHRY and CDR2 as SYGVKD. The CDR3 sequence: CAIRGGTGESEAFF. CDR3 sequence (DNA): TGTGCCATCAGGGGGGGGACAGGGGAGAGTGAAGCTTTCTTT.

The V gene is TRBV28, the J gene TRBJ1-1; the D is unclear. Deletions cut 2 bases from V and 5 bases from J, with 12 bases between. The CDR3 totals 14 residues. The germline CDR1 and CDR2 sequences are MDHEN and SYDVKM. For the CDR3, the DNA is TGTGCCAGCAGTTTAACGAGGGTAGAAACTGAAGCTTTCTTT. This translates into CASSLTRVETEAFF.

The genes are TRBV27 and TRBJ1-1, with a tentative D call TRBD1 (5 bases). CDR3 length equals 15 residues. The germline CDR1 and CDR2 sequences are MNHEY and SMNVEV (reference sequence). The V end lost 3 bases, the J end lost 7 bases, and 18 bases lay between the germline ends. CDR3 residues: CASSFRLRGYGEAFF. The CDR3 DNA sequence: TGTGCCAGCAGTTTCCGACTACGGGGGTACGGTGAAGCTTTCTTT.

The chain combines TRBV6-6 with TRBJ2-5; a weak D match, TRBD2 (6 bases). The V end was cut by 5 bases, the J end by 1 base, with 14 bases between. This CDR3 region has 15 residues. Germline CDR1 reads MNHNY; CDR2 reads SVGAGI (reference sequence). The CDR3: CASSTGVTVQETQYF. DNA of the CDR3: TGTGCCAGCAGTACGGGGGTTACAGTCCAAGAGACCCAGTACTTC.

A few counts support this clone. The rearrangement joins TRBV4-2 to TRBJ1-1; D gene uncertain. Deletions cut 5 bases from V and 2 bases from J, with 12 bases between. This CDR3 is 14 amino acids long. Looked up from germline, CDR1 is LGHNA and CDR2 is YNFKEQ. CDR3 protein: CASSSLAANTEAFF. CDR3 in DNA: TGTGCCAGCAGCTCGCTGGCCGCCAACACTGAAGCTTTCTTT.

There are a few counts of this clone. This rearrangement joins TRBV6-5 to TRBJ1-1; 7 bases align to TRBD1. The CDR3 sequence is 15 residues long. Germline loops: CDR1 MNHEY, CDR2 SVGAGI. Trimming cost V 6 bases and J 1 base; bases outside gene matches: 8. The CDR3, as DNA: TGTGCCAGCAGAGTAACGACAGGGCGGAACACTGAAGCTTTCTTT. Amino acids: CASRVTTGRNTEAFF.

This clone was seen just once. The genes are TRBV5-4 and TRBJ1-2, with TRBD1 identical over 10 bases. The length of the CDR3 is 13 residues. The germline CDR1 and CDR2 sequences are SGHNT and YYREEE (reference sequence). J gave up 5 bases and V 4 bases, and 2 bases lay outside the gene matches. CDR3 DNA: TGTGCCAGCAGCCGGGGACAGGGGTATGGCTACACCTTC. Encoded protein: CASSRGQGYGYTF.

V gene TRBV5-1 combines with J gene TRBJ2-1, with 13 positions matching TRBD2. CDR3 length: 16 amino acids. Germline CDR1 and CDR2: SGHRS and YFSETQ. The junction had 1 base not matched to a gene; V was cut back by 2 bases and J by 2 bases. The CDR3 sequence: CASSFTSGGAYNEQFF. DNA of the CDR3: TGCGCCAGCAGCTTCACTAGCGGGGGGGCCTACAATGAGCAGTTCTTC.

The CDR3 nucleotides read TGTGCCAGCAGCTTGGACCGACAGGGTGAAGCTTTCTTT. Translating gives CASSLDRQGEAFF. This chain connects TRBV5-4 to TRBJ1-1; TRBD1 agrees at 7 bases. The CDR3 covers 13 residues. Unmatched junction bases numbered 3, after V lost 0 bases and J lost 7 bases. Germline loops: CDR1 SGHNT, CDR2 YYREEE (reference sequence).